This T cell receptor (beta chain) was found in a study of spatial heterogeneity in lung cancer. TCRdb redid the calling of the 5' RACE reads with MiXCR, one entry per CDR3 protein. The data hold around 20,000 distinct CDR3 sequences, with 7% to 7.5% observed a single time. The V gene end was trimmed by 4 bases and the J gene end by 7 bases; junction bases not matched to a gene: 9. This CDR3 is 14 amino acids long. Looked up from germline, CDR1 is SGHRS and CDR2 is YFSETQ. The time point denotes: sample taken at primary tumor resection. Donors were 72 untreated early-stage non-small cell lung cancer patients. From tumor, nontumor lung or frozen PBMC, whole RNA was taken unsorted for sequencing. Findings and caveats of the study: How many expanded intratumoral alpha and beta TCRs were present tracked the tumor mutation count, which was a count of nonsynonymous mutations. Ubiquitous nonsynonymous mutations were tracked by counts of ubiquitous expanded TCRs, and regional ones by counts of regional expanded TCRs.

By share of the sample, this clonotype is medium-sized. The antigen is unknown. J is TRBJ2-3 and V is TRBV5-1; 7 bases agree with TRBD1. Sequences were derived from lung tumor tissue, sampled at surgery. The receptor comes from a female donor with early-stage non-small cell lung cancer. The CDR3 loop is CASSKTGFGNTQYF. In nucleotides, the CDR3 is TGCGCCAGCAGCAAGACAGGGTTCGGAAATACGCAGTATTTT. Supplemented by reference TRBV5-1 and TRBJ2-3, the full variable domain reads KAGVTQTPRYLIKTRGQQVTLSCSPISGHRSVSWYQQTPGQGLQFLFEYFSETQRNKGNFPGRFSGRQFSNSRSEMNVSTLELGDSALYLCASSKTGFGNTQYFGPGTRLTVL.